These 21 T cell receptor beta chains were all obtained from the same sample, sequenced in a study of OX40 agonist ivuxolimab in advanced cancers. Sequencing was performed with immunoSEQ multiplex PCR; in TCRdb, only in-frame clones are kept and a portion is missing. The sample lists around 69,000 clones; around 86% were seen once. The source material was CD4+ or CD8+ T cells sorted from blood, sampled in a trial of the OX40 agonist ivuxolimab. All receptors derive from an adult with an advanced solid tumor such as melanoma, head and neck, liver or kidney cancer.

CDR3 coding DNA: TGTGCCAGCAGTTTACGGAGCATGCCTAGCTCCTACAATGAGCAGTTCTTC. Translation: CASSLRSMPSSYNEQFF. The chain has TRBV27 and TRBJ2-1; D remains ambiguous. V lost 2 bases, J lost 0 bases, and 14 bases lay in between. The germline gives CDR1 MNHEY, CDR2 SMNVEV (reference sequence). The CDR3 contains 17 residues.

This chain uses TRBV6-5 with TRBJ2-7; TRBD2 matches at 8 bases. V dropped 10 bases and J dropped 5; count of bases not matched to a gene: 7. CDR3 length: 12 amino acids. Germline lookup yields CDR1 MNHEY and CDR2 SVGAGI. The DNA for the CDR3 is TGTGCCACCAACGGGGGGGGCAACGAGCAGTACTTC. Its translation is CATNGGGNEQYF.

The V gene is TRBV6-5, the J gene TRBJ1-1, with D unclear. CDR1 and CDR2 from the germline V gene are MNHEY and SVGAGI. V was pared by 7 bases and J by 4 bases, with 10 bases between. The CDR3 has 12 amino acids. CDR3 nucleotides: TGTGCCAGCACTACTCGGGGCACTGAAGCTTTCTTT. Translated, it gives CASTTRGTEAFF.

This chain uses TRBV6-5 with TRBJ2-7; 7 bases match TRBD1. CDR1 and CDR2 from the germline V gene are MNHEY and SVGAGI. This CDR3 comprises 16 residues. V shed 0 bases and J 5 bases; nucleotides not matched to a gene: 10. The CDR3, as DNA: TGTGCCAGCAGTTACTCGGGGTCAGGGGGTGTCCACGAGCAGTACTTC. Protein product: CASSYSGSGGVHEQYF.

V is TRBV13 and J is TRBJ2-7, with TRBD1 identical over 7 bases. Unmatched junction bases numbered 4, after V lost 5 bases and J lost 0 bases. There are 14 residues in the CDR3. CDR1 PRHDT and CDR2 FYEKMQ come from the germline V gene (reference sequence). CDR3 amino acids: CASSPRQGSYEQYF. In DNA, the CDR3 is TGTGCCAGCAGCCCCCGACAGGGCTCCTACGAGCAGTACTTC. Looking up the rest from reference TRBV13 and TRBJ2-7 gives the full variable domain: AAGVIQSPRHLIKEKRETATLKCYPIPRHDTVYWYQQGPGQDPQFLISFYEKMQSDKGSIPDRFSAQQFSDYHSELNMSSLELGDSALYFCASSPRQGSYEQYFGPGTRLTVT.

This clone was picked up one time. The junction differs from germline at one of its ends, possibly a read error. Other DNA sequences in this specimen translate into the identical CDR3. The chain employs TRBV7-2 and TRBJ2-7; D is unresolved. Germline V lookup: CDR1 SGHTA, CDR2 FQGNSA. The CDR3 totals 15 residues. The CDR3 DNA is TGTGCCAGCAGCCCCTCGCCCCTTTCGGCCTACGAGCAGTATTTC. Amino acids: CASSPSPLSAYEQYF.

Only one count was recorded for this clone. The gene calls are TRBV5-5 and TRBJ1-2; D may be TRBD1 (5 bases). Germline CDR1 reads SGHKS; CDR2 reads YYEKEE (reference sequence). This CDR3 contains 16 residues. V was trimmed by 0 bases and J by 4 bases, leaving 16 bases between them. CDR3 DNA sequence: TGTGCCAGCAGCTTGGGTCTCCGGGGACCGAGCTATGGCTACACCTTC. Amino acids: CASSLGLRGPSYGYTF. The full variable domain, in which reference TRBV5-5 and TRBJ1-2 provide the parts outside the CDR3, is DAGVTQSPTHLIKTRGQQVTLRCSPISGHKSVSWYQQVLGQGPQFIFQYYEKEERGRGNFPDRFSARQFPNYSSELNVNALLLGDSALYLCASSLGLRGPSYGYTFGSGTRLTVV.

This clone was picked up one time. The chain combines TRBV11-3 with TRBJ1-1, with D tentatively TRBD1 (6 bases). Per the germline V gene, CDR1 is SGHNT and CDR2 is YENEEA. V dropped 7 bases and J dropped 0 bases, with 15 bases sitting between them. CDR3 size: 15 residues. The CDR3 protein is CASTPGGPLNTEAFF. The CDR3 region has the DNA TGTGCCAGCACCCCGGGGGGGCCTTTGAACACTGAAGCTTTCTTT.

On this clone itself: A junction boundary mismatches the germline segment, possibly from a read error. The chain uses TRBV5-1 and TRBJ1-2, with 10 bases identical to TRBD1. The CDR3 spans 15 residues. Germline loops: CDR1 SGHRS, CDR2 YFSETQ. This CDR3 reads CASTLSGTGVGGYTF. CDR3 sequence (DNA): TGCGCCAGCACCTTGAGCGGGACAGGGGTCGGGGGCTACACCTTC. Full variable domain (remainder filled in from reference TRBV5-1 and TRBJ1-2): KAGVTQTPRYLIKTRGQQVTLSCSPISGHRSVSWYQQTPGQGLQFLFEYFSETQRNKGNFPGRFSGRQFSNSRSEMNVSTLELGDSALYLCASTLSGTGVGGYTFGSGTRLTVV.

In DNA, the CDR3 is TGTGCCAGCAGCTTGGGACTGGACTACCAGAAGCAGTTCTTC. Residues: CASSLGLDYQKQFF. The chain carries TRBV5-6 and TRBJ2-1; tentatively, D is TRBD2 (6 bases). The CDR3 spans 14 residues. Germline V CDR1 and CDR2: SGHDT, YYEEEE. V was shortened by 0 bases and J by 11 bases, with 15 bases between the two germline ends.

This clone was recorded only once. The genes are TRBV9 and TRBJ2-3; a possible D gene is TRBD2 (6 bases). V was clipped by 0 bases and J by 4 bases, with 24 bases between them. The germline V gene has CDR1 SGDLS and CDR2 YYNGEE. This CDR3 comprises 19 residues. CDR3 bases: TGTGCCAGCAGCGTAGCCGGGACTGGCTGGCGGCTCCTACCAGATACGCAGTATTTT. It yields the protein CASSVAGTGWRLLPDTQYF.

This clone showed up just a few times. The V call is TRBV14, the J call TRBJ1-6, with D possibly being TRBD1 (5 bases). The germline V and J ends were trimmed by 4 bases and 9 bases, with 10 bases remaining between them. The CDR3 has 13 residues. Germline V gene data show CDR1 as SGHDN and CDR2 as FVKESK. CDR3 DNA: TGTGCCAGCAGCCCTGGGGCCTCTTCACCCCTCCACTTT. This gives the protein CASSPGASSPLHF.

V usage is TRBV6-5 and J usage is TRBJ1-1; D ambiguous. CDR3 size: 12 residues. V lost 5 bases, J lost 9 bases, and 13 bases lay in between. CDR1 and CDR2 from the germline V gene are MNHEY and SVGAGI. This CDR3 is CASSEARTKAFF. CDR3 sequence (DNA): TGTGCCAGCAGTGAAGCGCGAACTAAAGCTTTCTTT.

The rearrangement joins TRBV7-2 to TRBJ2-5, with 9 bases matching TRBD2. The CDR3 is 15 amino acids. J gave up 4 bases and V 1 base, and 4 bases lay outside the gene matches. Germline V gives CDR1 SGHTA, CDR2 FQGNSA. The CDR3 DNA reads TGTGCCAGCAGCTTAGATAGCGGGAGAGGAGAGACCCAGTACTTC. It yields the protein CASSLDSGRGETQYF.

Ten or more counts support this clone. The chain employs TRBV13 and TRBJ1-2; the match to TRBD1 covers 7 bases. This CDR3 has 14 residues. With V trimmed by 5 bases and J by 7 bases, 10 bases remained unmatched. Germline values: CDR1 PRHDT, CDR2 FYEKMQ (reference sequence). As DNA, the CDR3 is TGTGCCAGCAGCGGGTCAGGGGGTGTGGGTGGCTACACCTTC. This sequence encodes CASSGSGGVGGYTF.

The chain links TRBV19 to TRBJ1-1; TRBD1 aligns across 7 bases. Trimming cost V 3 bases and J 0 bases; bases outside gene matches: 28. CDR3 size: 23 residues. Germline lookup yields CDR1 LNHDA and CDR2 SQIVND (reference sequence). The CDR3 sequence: CASSMRGQNSLPLRALVNTEAFF. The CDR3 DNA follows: TGTGCCAGTAGTATGAGGGGACAGAACTCTTTGCCCCTCCGGGCCCTCGTGAACACTGAAGCTTTCTTT.

Here the CDR3 reads CASSPGVGVREKLFF. DNA for the CDR3: TGTGCCAGCAGCCCGGGGGTAGGGGTTCGAGAAAAACTGTTTTTT. The V call is TRBV9, the J call TRBJ1-4, with a weak D call TRBD1 (5 bases). The CDR3 spans 15 residues. In germline, CDR1 is SGDLS, CDR2 YYNGEE. The germline V and J ends were trimmed by 4 bases and 8 bases, with 18 bases remaining between them.

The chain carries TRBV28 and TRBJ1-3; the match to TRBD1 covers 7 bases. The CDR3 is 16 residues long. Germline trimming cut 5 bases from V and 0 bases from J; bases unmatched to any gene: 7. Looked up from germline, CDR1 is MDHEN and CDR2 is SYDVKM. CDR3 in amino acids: CASSPGTADSGNTIYF. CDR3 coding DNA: TGTGCCAGCAGTCCGGGGACAGCTGACTCTGGAAACACCATATATTTT.

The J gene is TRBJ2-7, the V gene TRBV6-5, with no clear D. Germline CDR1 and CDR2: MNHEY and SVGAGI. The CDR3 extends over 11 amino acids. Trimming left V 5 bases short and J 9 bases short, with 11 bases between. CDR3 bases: TGTGCCAGCAGTCCCCCTCCAGGGCAGTACTTC. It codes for CASSPPPGQYF.

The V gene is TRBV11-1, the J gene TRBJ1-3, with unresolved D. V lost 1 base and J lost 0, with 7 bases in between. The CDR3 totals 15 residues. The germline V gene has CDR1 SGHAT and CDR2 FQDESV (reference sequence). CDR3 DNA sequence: TGTGCCAGCAGCTTAGGGCGGACCTCTGGAAACACCATATATTTT. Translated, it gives CASSLGRTSGNTIYF.

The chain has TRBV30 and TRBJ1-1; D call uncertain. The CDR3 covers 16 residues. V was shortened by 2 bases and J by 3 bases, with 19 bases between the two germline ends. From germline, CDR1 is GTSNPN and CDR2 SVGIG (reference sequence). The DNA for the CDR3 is TGTGCCTGGAGTCCCTGGTTTGGGCGGTCCCACACTGAAGCTTTCTTT. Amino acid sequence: CAWSPWFGRSHTEAFF.